What follows is one T cell receptor (beta chain) and its context. Antigen unknown. The table came from immunoSEQ multiplex PCR; TCRdb's copy has only in-frame clones and leaves some out. The sample consists of approximately 270,000 clones, 87% of them appearing once. The data derive from a study of cytomegalovirus exposure and HLA in healthy donors. Across the study: Later analysis reported that the approximately 130 validation repertoires shared the platform of the 500 to 750 first-cohort repertoires.

From germline, CDR1 is LNHDA and CDR2 SQIVND (reference sequence). The CDR3 has 16 residues. V trimming: 3 bases; J trimming: 2 bases; junction bases outside the gene matches: 4. Overall study results and limits: Reportedly, cytomegalovirus status was diagnosed with high sensitivity and specificity. According to a subsequent analysis, TCR clusters identified in the first cohort showed a tendency to co-occur across the approximately 130 validation repertoires. Among the CMV-associated chains, three were confirmed in vitro as specific for CMV antigens.

The sample was PBMCs. The receptor's source is a man aged 18 to 30 in good health and CMV-seropositive. The V call is TRBV19, the J call TRBJ1-5, with 10 bases fitting TRBD1. Here the CDR3 DNA reads TGTGCCAGTAGTATGGTTGGGACAGGGGGCAATCAGCCCCAGCATTTT. As protein: CASSMVGTGGNQPQHF.